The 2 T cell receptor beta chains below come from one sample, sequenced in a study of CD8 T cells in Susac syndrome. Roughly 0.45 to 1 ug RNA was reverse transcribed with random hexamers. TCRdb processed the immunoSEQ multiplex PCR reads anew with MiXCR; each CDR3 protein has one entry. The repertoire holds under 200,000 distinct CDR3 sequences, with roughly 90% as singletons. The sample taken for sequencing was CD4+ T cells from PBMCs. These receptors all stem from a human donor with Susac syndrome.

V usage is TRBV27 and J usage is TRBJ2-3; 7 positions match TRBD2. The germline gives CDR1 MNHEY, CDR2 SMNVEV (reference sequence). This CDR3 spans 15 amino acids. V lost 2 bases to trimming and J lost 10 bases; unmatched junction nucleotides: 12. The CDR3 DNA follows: TGTGCCAGCAGTTTAAGTTATTTAAGCGGGGCTCCGCAGTATTTT. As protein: CASSLSYLSGAPQYF.

CDR3 amino acids: CASSIRGTYGYTF. Written as DNA, the CDR3 is TGTGCCAGTAGTATTAGGGGTACCTATGGCTACACCTTC. The chain recombines TRBV19 with TRBJ1-2; possibly TRBD1 for D (5 bases). This CDR3 has 13 residues. Trimming removed 3 bases from V and 4 bases from J, with 9 bases in between. The germline V gene has CDR1 LNHDA and CDR2 SQIVND (reference sequence).